One and the same sample provided the 25 T cell receptor beta chains below, sequenced in a study of blood T cells in healthy people across ages. The use of a sample-barcoded 5' primer and a J-beta primer mix characterized a second PCR of about 7 to 12 cycles. TCRdb re-derived calls from the 5' RACE reads in MiXCR, one entry per CDR3 protein. The repertoire includes about 1.5 million distinct CDR3 sequences, approximately 43% of them detected once, and over 3.5% sits in the top ten. The specimen sequenced was blood. These receptor sequences come from a woman between 18 and 30 years old in good health.

This clonotype was picked up a small number of times. The V and J genes are TRBV6-2 or TRBV6-3 and TRBJ2-5; weak D call: TRBD2 (6 bases). In germline, CDR1 is MNHEY, CDR2 SVGEGT. The CDR3 is made up of 13 amino acids. V shed 2 bases and J shed 6 bases, with 10 bases lying between them. CDR3: CASSYADYQTQYF. The DNA of the CDR3 is TGTGCCAGCAGTTACGCGGACTATCAGACCCAGTACTTC.

This chain uses TRBV20-1 with TRBJ1-4; D remains ambiguous. CDR3 length equals 15 residues. Germline loops: CDR1 DFQATT, CDR2 SNEGSKA (reference sequence). Trimming stripped 0 bases from V and 3 bases from J, with 11 bases between. CDR3 sequence reads: CSAREFSVANEKLFF. The CDR3 region has the DNA TGCAGTGCTAGAGAGTTCTCTGTGGCTAATGAAAAACTGTTTTTT.

This clonotype was seen many times. The rearrangement joins TRBV29-1 to TRBJ2-5, with TRBD2 identical over 12 bases. This CDR3 comprises 14 residues. In germline, CDR1 is SQVTM, CDR2 ANQGSEA. The trim removed 8 bases at V and 6 bases at J, leaving 10 bases unmatched. Here the CDR3 DNA reads TGCAGCTTCCTACTAGCGGGAGGTGCGAAGACCCAGTACTTC. It yields the protein CSFLLAGGAKTQYF.

This clonotype was seen repeatedly, ten times or more. CDR3 sequence (DNA): TGTGCCAGCAGTTACTCGGCTAGCTTGAACGAGCAGTACTTC. Protein sequence: CASSYSASLNEQYF. V is TRBV6-6 and J is TRBJ2-7; tentatively, D is TRBD2 (5 bases). The CDR3 sequence is 14 residues long. CDR1 and CDR2 from the germline V gene are MNHNY and SVGAGI (reference sequence). V lost 0 bases, J lost 5 bases, and 11 bases lay in between.

The chain carries TRBV5-1 and TRBJ2-5; no firm D call. Germline values: CDR1 SGHRS, CDR2 YFSETQ. The CDR3 is made up of 15 amino acids. The germline V and J ends were trimmed by 1 base and 11 bases, with 21 bases remaining between them. DNA for the CDR3: TGCGCCAGCAGCTTGTACCCCACATCCTACAATGAGCAGTACTTC. It translates to CASSLYPTSYNEQYF.

V gene TRBV27 combines with J gene TRBJ1-1; D unresolved. CDR3 length: 15 amino acids. Germline CDR1 is MNHEY and CDR2 is SMNVEV (reference sequence). Trimming removed 6 bases at V and 7 bases at J, with 21 bases between. The CDR3 DNA reads as TGTGCCAGCAGCCCATCCTTGGCAGGCGTAGTTGAAGCTTTCTTT. This sequence encodes CASSPSLAGVVEAFF.

This chain joins TRBV15 and TRBJ2-7; D unclear. V was cut by 3 bases and J by 6 bases, with 6 bases left in between. The CDR3 is 11 amino acids. Germline assignment: CDR1 LNHNV and CDR2 YYDKDF (reference sequence). CDR3 nucleotides: TGTGCCACCAGCAGTGCGCTCGAGCAGTACTTC. This encodes CATSSALEQYF.

This sequence joins TRBV6-5 and TRBJ2-3; 11 bases are shared with TRBD2. CDR1 is MNHEY, CDR2 SVGAGI, per germline. Losses at the gene ends were 8 bases for V and 0 bases for J; bases not matched to a gene: 4. This CDR3 comprises 15 residues. The CDR3 spells CASCASGGSTDTQYF. CDR3 DNA sequence: TGTGCCAGCTGTGCTAGCGGGGGGAGCACAGATACGCAGTATTTT.

As concerns this clonotype: A much larger clone sits a single nucleotide away, making a read error possible. The chain joins TRBV18 to TRBJ2-3; D gene unclear. The length of the CDR3 is 15 residues. CDR1 is KGHSH, CDR2 LQKENI, per germline. The V gene lost 0 bases and the J gene lost 3 bases, with 10 bases spanning the gap. The CDR3: CASSPPGSKTDTQYF. CDR3 in DNA: TGTGCCAGCTCACCACCTGGTTCTAAAACAGATACGCAGTATTTT.

This clonotype was observed once. The DNA for the CDR3 is TGTGCCAGCCGGCCGGGGAGCTCCTACAATGAGCAGTTCTTC. Protein product: CASRPGSSYNEQFF. The rearrangement uses TRBV7-9 and TRBJ2-1; tentative D call: TRBD2 (5 bases). Germline-derived CDR1 and CDR2 are SEHNR and FQNEAQ (reference sequence). The CDR3 contains 14 residues. V lost 8 bases and J 0 bases, leaving 11 bases between the germline ends. The complete variable domain, with remaining parts taken from reference TRBV7-9 and TRBJ2-1, reads DTGVSQNPRHKITKRGQNVTFRCDPISEHNRLYWYRQTLGQGPEFLTYFQNEAQLEKSRLLSDRFSAERPKGSFSTLEIQRTEQGDSAMYLCASRPGSSYNEQFFGPGTRLTVL.

The chain recombines TRBV4-1 with TRBJ1-4; 8 bases fit TRBD1. This CDR3 is 15 amino acids long. The V gene end was trimmed by 4 bases and the J gene end by 6 bases; junction bases not matched to a gene: 7. In germline, CDR1 is MGHRA, CDR2 YSYEKL. CDR3 nucleotides: TGCGCCAGCAGCCGAACGGGACAGGCCGATGAAAAACTGTTTTTT. Translated, it gives CASSRTGQADEKLFF.

This clonotype has just a few counts. This chain links TRBV13 with TRBJ2-7, with D hard to call. The CDR3 totals 14 residues. Germline CDR1 and CDR2: PRHDT and FYEKMQ (reference sequence). V lost 6 bases and J 0 bases, leaving 12 bases between the germline ends. The CDR3 sequence: CASRSQDTSYEQYF. The CDR3 DNA sequence: TGTGCCAGCAGATCACAAGACACCTCCTACGAGCAGTACTTC. The full variable domain, rest sourced from reference TRBV13 and TRBJ2-7, is AAGVIQSPRHLIKEKRETATLKCYPIPRHDTVYWYQQGPGQDPQFLISFYEKMQSDKGSIPDRFSAQQFSDYHSELNMSSLELGDSALYFCASRSQDTSYEQYFGPGTRLTVT.

Only a few counts were recorded for this clonotype. The J gene is TRBJ2-3, the V gene TRBV7-2; D is perhaps TRBD1 (6 bases). V was shortened by 6 bases and J by 0 bases, with 13 bases between the two germline ends. Germline values: CDR1 SGHTA, CDR2 FQGNSA. The CDR3 has 15 residues. Here the CDR3 DNA reads TGTGCCAGCAGAAGAGGGGGAACTAGCACAGATACGCAGTATTTT. It codes for CASRRGGTSTDTQYF.

The CDR3 sequence: CASSAGPREPLHF. CDR3 DNA sequence: TGTGCCAGCAGCGCTGGACCCCGAGAACCCCTCCACTTT. The V and J genes are TRBV9 and TRBJ1-6; no clear D. The V end was cut by 3 bases, the J end by 12 bases, with 13 bases between. CDR1 is SGDLS and CDR2 is YYNGEE in the germline V gene. The CDR3 runs to 13 residues.

The chain carries TRBV14 and TRBJ1-6; TRBD1 matches 8 bases. V was clipped by 4 bases and J by 6 bases; unmatched bases: 8. The CDR3 extends over 16 amino acids. CDR1 and CDR2 from the germline V gene are SGHDN and FVKESK. The CDR3 reads CASSPDRASSNSPLHF. In DNA, the CDR3 is TGTGCCAGCAGCCCGGACAGGGCATCCAGTAATTCACCCCTCCACTTT.

The CDR3 loop is CASSYTTTGTYEQYF. Here the CDR3 DNA reads TGTGCCAGCAGTTACACCACGACAGGGACGTACGAGCAGTACTTC. This chain joins TRBV6-6 and TRBJ2-5, with 7 nucleotides matching TRBD1. The J call may be in error: the DNA end matches TRBJ2-7 better. This CDR3 spans 15 amino acids. Germline loops: CDR1 MNHNY, CDR2 SVGAGI (reference sequence).

The chain recombines TRBV20-1 with TRBJ2-1; tentative D call: TRBD1 (6 bases). V lost 1 base, J lost 3 bases, and 19 bases lay in between. Germline values: CDR1 DFQATT, CDR2 SNEGSKA (reference sequence). The CDR3 extends over 17 amino acids. This chain's CDR3 is CSARALKDSPNYNEQFF. Written as DNA, the CDR3 is TGCAGTGCTAGAGCCCTCAAGGACAGTCCCAACTACAATGAGCAGTTCTTC.

This clonotype came up once. This chain uses TRBV25-1 with TRBJ1-6; D is unclear. The CDR3 is 15 residues long. The V end was cut by 0 bases, the J end by 14 bases, with 17 bases between. Germline loops: CDR1 MGHDK, CDR2 SYGVNS. CDR3 in amino acids: CASSEYKVPMRSLHF. CDR3 coding DNA: TGTGCCAGCAGTGAATATAAGGTCCCCATGAGGTCCCTCCACTTT.

The chain couples TRBV29-1 to TRBJ1-3; weak D call: TRBD1 (6 bases). CDR3 length equals 12 residues. V lost 7 bases, J lost 0 bases, and 7 bases lay in between. CDR1 and CDR2 (germline): SQVTM, ANQGSEA. CDR3 nucleotide sequence: TGCAGCGCAGGGGTCTCTGGAAACACCATATATTTT. It is translated as CSAGVSGNTIYF.

The rearrangement joins TRBV4-3 to TRBJ2-2; D might be TRBD1 (6 bases). Between the trimmed V and J ends, which lost 1 base and 6 bases, there was a span of 18 bases. This CDR3 is 17 amino acids long. Germline loops: CDR1 LGHNA, CDR2 YSLEER. The DNA for the CDR3 is TGCGCCAGCAGCCAAGGGACAGTCAAATTCTCGGCCGGGGAGCTGTTTTTT. It yields the protein CASSQGTVKFSAGELFF.

This clonotype has only a few counts. The chain carries TRBV9 and TRBJ2-3; no definite D call. The CDR3 totals 16 residues. The germline V and J ends were trimmed by 0 bases and 0 bases, with 11 bases remaining between them. The germline V gene encodes CDR1 SGDLS and CDR2 YYNGEE. The chain's CDR3 is CASSVDGRFSTDTQYF. The CDR3 DNA is TGTGCCAGCAGCGTAGACGGGCGGTTTAGCACAGATACGCAGTATTTT.

There are a few counts of this clonotype. This chain's CDR3 is CASSPRTGQYEQYF. DNA of the CDR3: TGTGCCAGCAGCCCCCGGACAGGGCAGTACGAGCAGTACTTC. V and J are TRBV28 and TRBJ2-5; 8 bases match TRBD1. The J call may be in error: the DNA end matches TRBJ2-7 better. Germline CDR1 is MDHEN and CDR2 is SYDVKM. This CDR3 comprises 14 residues.

This clonotype came up a few times. CDR3 residues: CASSEGIAKNIQYF. DNA of the CDR3: TGTGCCAGCAGTGAAGGCATAGCCAAAAACATTCAGTACTTC. J is TRBJ2-4 and V is TRBV6-1, with unresolved D. Trimming took 1 base from V and 0 from J, leaving 4 bases between them. The CDR3 sequence is 14 residues long. Germline V lookup: CDR1 MNHNS, CDR2 SASEGT.

V and J are TRBV6-2 or TRBV6-3 and TRBJ2-7; D may match TRBD1 or TRBD2 (5 bases each). CDR3 length equals 13 residues. The V end was cut by 0 bases, the J end by 8 bases, with 11 bases between. Germline lookup yields CDR1 MNHEY and CDR2 SVGEGT. CDR3 coding DNA: TGTGCCAGCAGTTACTCGGTTCCGGGACAGCAGTACTTC. The encoded protein is CASSYSVPGQQYF.

This clonotype was counted between two and nine times. The chain's CDR3 is CASSYPTGVNTDTQYF. In nucleotides, the CDR3 is TGTGCCAGCAGTTATCCCACAGGGGTTAACACAGATACGCAGTATTTT. The chain has TRBV6-6 and TRBJ2-3; TRBD1 agrees at 7 bases. Germline trimming cut 3 bases from V and 2 bases from J; bases unmatched to any gene: 8. Germline values: CDR1 MNHNY, CDR2 SVGAGI (reference sequence). This CDR3 comprises 16 residues.